This T cell receptor (beta chain) was found in a study of T cell changes during pregnancy in multiple sclerosis. Trimming at V came to 5 bases and at J to 3 bases, leaving 5 bases not matched to a gene. CDR3 size: 15 residues. CDR1 is SGHAT, CDR2 FQNNGV, per germline. TCRdb's copy holds only in-frame clones and misses some; the assay was immunoSEQ multiplex PCR. This table has around 80,000 clones, around 94% appearing once. The chain uses TRBV11-2 and TRBJ2-1, with TRBD2 matching 9 bases. The sample in question was peripheral blood, obtained in the second trimester of pregnancy. The TCR sequence derives from a female donor in good health, enrolled as a control in a pregnancy study. The CDR3 region has the DNA TGTGCCAGCAGCCCGCGGGAGGGAAGCTACAATGAGCAGTTCTTC. Its protein is CASSPREGSYNEQFF.